The 17 T cell receptor beta chains in this list originate from one sample, sequenced in a study of blood T cells in healthy people across ages. Using a J-beta primer mix together with a sample-barcoded 5' primer, a second PCR was run for roughly 6 to 12 cycles. MiXCR, applied by TCRdb to the 5' RACE reads, yields one record per CDR3 protein. The sample contains 800,000 or so distinct CDR3 sequences, 25% of which appear only once. This sample was shared with a second study, whose subject was T cells of mothers and their children.

Material for sequencing was blood. These receptor sequences come from a boy younger than 18 in good health.

V is TRBV29-1 and J is TRBJ1-1; TRBD1 aligns across 7 bases. This CDR3 is 13 amino acids long. Germline CDR1 and CDR2: SQVTM and ANQGSEA. J gave up 7 bases and V 1 base, and 6 bases lay outside the gene matches. CDR3 loop: CSVEGDRAIEAFF. DNA for the CDR3: TGCAGCGTTGAAGGAGACAGGGCTATTGAAGCTTTCTTT.

This sequence joins TRBV7-2 and TRBJ2-5, with a tentative D call TRBD1 (5 bases). The ends were cut back, 1 base at V and 4 bases at J, with 16 bases in the middle. Germline CDR1 is SGHTA and CDR2 is FQGNSA. The CDR3 sequence is 16 residues long. The CDR3 protein is CASSLVAGQRRETQYF. For the CDR3, the DNA is TGTGCCAGCAGCTTAGTGGCAGGACAACGGCGAGAGACCCAGTACTTC.

This clonotype was observed at least ten times. One end of the junction varies from germline; a read error may be responsible. The rearrangement links TRBV7-2 to TRBJ2-5; no clear D gene. CDR3 size: 14 residues. Germline CDR1 and CDR2: SGHTA and FQGNSA. This CDR3 is CASSLGGKGETQYF. In DNA, the CDR3 is TGCGCCAGCAGCTTGGGCGGAAAAGGGGAGACCCAGTACTTC.

This clonotype came up a few times. The CDR3 reads CASSPSKGGAYEQYF. CDR3 sequence (DNA): TGTGCCAGCTCACCATCGAAAGGGGGGGCCTACGAGCAGTACTTC. The genes are TRBV18 and TRBJ2-7; tentative D call: TRBD2 (7 bases). Germline V gene sequence: CDR1 KGHSH, CDR2 LQKENI. The CDR3 covers 15 residues. V was shortened by 2 bases and J by 2 bases, with 13 bases between the two germline ends.

Only a few counts were recorded for this clonotype. The chain recombines TRBV28 with TRBJ1-1; a possible D gene is TRBD1 (5 bases). CDR1 is MDHEN and CDR2 is SYDVKM in the germline V gene. V was cut by 6 bases and J by 1 base, with 15 bases left in between. The CDR3 is made up of 15 amino acids. CDR3 coding DNA: TGTGCCAGCAGGACAGCTCAATTAAAGAACACTGAAGCTTTCTTT. Encoded protein: CASRTAQLKNTEAFF.

This chain uses TRBV19 with TRBJ1-2; D perhaps matches TRBD1 (5 bases). The CDR3 extends over 16 amino acids. Germline lookup yields CDR1 LNHDA and CDR2 SQIVND (reference sequence). The V gene lost 5 bases and the J gene lost 4 bases, with 20 bases spanning the gap. CDR3 in DNA: TGTGCCAGTAGTCTCCCTAGAGGGGCCGGCGTCTATGGCTACACCTTC. Translation gives CASSLPRGAGVYGYTF.

The V and J genes are TRBV29-1 and TRBJ2-5; possibly TRBD1 for D (5 bases). The DNA end is more similar to TRBJ2-1, so the J call may be wrong. The CDR3 runs 13 residues. Germline loops: CDR1 SQVTM, CDR2 ANQGSEA. In DNA, the CDR3 is TGCAGCGTTGAGGGTGCGGACACGGGTGAGCAGTTCTTC. As protein: CSVEGADTGEQFF.

This clonotype was found a few times. V gene TRBV29-1 combines with J gene TRBJ1-2; D is perhaps TRBD1 (5 bases). V gave up 7 bases and J gave up 4 bases, with 16 bases separating them. The germline CDR1 and CDR2 sequences are SQVTM and ANQGSEA. This CDR3 region has 13 residues. CDR3 amino acids: CSAREGILYGYTF. The CDR3 DNA sequence: TGCAGCGCCCGGGAGGGGATTCTCTATGGCTACACCTTC.

The gene calls are TRBV10-3 and TRBJ1-2; the match to TRBD1 covers 9 bases. The V gene's germline CDR1 is ENHRY and CDR2 SYGVKD. V lost 7 bases, J lost 6 bases, and 6 bases stayed unmatched. This CDR3 spans 13 amino acids. The CDR3 bases are TGTGCCATCACTTTCGACAGGGGGGATGGCTACACCTTC. It is translated as CAITFDRGDGYTF.

Only a few counts were recorded for this clonotype. The CDR3 DNA is TGTGCCAGCAGCTACCGGGACCAAGCCTACGAGCAGTACTTC. Amino acid sequence: CASSYRDQAYEQYF. V and J are TRBV5-6 and TRBJ2-7, with D perhaps being TRBD1 or TRBD2 (5 bases each). The germline V and J ends were trimmed by 3 bases and 2 bases, with 12 bases remaining between them. The germline gives CDR1 SGHDT, CDR2 YYEEEE. The CDR3 is 14 amino acids. Complete variable domain (other parts from reference TRBV5-6 and TRBJ2-7): DAGVTQSPTHLIKTRGQQVTLRCSPKSGHDTVSWYQQALGQGPQFIFQYYEEEERQRGNFPDRFSGHQFPNYSSELNVNALLLGDSALYLCASSYRDQAYEQYFGPGTRLTVT.

The CDR3 nucleotides read TGTGCCAGCAGCAGCCGGCGGGGGCAATGTATTCAGCCCCAGCATTTT. This codes for CASSSRRGQCIQPQHF. The chain employs TRBV21-1 and TRBJ1-5; the table's D gene call, TRBD1, was not cross checked with the DNA. TRBV21-1 is annotated as a pseudogene. The CDR3 runs to 16 residues.

Of note for this clonotype: At one end the junction does not follow the germline gene, possibly because of a read error. V gene TRBV11-1 combines with J gene TRBJ2-5; D gene uncertain. The J call is uncertain, as TRBJ2-1 better fits the DNA end. From germline, CDR1 is SGHAT and CDR2 FQDESV (reference sequence). There are 13 residues in the CDR3. The CDR3 region is CASSFPGWNGQFF. CDR3 in DNA: TGTGCCAGCAGCTTCCCAGGTTGGAATGGGCAGTTCTTC.

The rearrangement joins TRBV14 to TRBJ2-3; D may correspond to TRBD1 or TRBD2 (5 bases each). Germline V gene lookup returns CDR1 SGHDN and CDR2 FVKESK. The CDR3 sequence is 16 residues long. V lost 2 bases to trimming and J lost 2 bases, with 14 bases between them. The CDR3 region has the DNA TGTGCCAGCAGCCAATTCGGGACGCAGGACACAGATACGCAGTATTTT. Translation: CASSQFGTQDTDTQYF.

This clonotype was counted between two and nine times. V usage is TRBV20-1 and J usage is TRBJ2-7, with a tentative D call TRBD2 (5 bases). V lost 4 bases and J 1 base, leaving 11 bases between the germline ends. The CDR3 totals 13 residues. Germline CDR1 is DFQATT and CDR2 is SNEGSKA (reference sequence). The CDR3 DNA reads TGCAGTGCTAAAGGAGGAGTATCCTACGAGCAGTACTTC. It encodes CSAKGGVSYEQYF.

This clonotype has more than one count but fewer than ten. The CDR3 is CASRPLDSKETQYF. CDR3 nucleotides: TGTGCCAGCAGACCCCTGGACTCAAAAGAGACCCAGTACTTC. V is TRBV28 and J is TRBJ2-5; TRBD2 might be the D (5 bases). Germline loops: CDR1 MDHEN, CDR2 SYDVKM. The CDR3 covers 14 residues. The V end lost 6 bases, the J end lost 3 bases, and 14 bases lay between the germline ends.

This clonotype was found a few times. The rearrangement joins TRBV6-2 or TRBV6-3 to TRBJ1-5; D not resolved. The CDR3 spans 14 residues. V lost 6 bases, J lost 4 bases, and 13 bases lay in between. Per the germline V gene, CDR1 is MNHEY and CDR2 is SVGEGT. CDR3 protein: CASRPRALNQPQHF. CDR3 nucleotide sequence: TGTGCCAGCAGGCCCCGGGCCCTTAATCAGCCCCAGCATTTT.

This clonotype showed up just a few times. The rearrangement joins TRBV6-1 to TRBJ2-2; TRBD1 or TRBD2 may be the D gene (6 bases each). The germline CDR1 and CDR2 sequences are MNHNS and SASEGT. The CDR3 spans 15 residues. Between the trimmed V and J ends, which lost 8 bases and 3 bases, there was a span of 16 bases. The CDR3 DNA reads TGTGCCAGCCAGGAGGGGGTTTTTTACACCGGGGAGCTGTTTTTT. This translates into CASQEGVFYTGELFF.